Listed below are T cell receptor beta chains from one sample, sequenced in a study of shared clonotypes between healthy human individuals. Profiling relied on immunoSEQ multiplex PCR, and the TCRdb table lists in-frame clones only, not all of them. The sample lists roughly 1 million clones, around 74% occurring once. What was sequenced was memory CD4+ T cells sorted from blood. Receptors were obtained from a man between 18 and 35 years old in good health. CDR3s include the opening cysteine and the closing phenylalanine or tryptophan. D genes are given only for firm matches. Rows may omit the clone size; those that give it use once, few, many or a size class.

DNA,CDR3,J,D,V,size
TGTGCCAGCATAGAATTTGGCGGCGGGGAGCAGTACTTC,CASIEFGGGEQYF,TRBJ2-7,-,TRBV6-5,-
TGTGCCAGCAGCCGGGACAATAATGAAAAACTGTTTTTT,CASSRDNNEKLFF,TRBJ1-4,-,TRBV5-4,few
TGTGCCAGCAGCTTGGGATTGAGGGGACAGGGGACCTACGAGCAGTACTTC,CASSLGLRGQGTYEQYF,TRBJ2-7,TRBD1,TRBV5-5,-
TGTGCCAGCATGGAAGGTTCTGGGCCCCAGCATTTT,CASMEGSGPQHF,TRBJ1-5,-,TRBV6-5,few
TGTGCCAGCAGCCCAAGGGCGCAGCGGGACTATGGCTACACCTTC,CASSPRAQRDYGYTF,TRBJ1-2,-,TRBV9,-
TGCGCCAGCAGCCAAGTAGGCGGGACTGAAGCTTTCTTT,CASSQVGGTEAFF,TRBJ1-1,-,TRBV4-3,-
TGTGCCAGCAGGCTGACACAGGGGTCCCACAATGAGCAGTTCTTC,CASRLTQGSHNEQFF,TRBJ2-1,TRBD1,TRBV6-1,-
TGTGCCAGCAGCCGGGACAGGGGGGAGACCCAGTACTTC,CASSRDRGETQYF,TRBJ2-5,TRBD1,TRBV13,once
TGTGCCATCAGCGAAGGGGGCAGGTACGAGCAGTACTTC,CAISEGGRYEQYF,TRBJ2-7,TRBD1,TRBV10-3,-
TGTGCCAGTAGTATCTCGACAGGGACTAATTCACCCCTCCACTTT,CASSISTGTNSPLHF,TRBJ1-6,TRBD1,TRBV19,-
TGCGCCAGCAGCGCTAGGTCCTACGAGCAGTACTTC,CASSARSYEQYF,TRBJ2-7,-,TRBV10-2,-
TGTGCCAGCAGTGATTTGGGTGTCGTGAACACTGAAGCTTTCTTT,CASSDLGVVNTEAFF,TRBJ1-1,-,TRBV2,-
TGCGCCAGCAGCTTGGGCGGGACAGGGGGGAACGAGCAGTACTTC,CASSLGGTGGNEQYF,TRBJ2-7,TRBD1,TRBV5-1,-
TGTGCCAGCAGCCCCGGACTAGCGTACAATGAGCAGTTCTTC,CASSPGLAYNEQFF,TRBJ2-1,TRBD2,TRBV11-2,-
TGTGCCAGCAGCTTGAGCGGGAGCGTAGATACGCAGTATTTT,CASSLSGSVDTQYF,TRBJ2-3,TRBD2,TRBV11-2,-
TGTGCCAGCAGCTTAGTACAGGGTAGAAAGTACTTC,CASSLVQGRKYF,TRBJ2-5,-,TRBV7-8,-
TGTGCCAGCAGCTTAGCGGGGGCGGGTTCCTACAATGAGCAGTTCTTC,CASSLAGAGSYNEQFF,TRBJ2-1,-,TRBV7-2,-
TGTGCCAGCAGTCAAGGACAGCACTCTGGAAACACCATATATTTT,CASSQGQHSGNTIYF,TRBJ1-3,-,TRBV28,-
TGTGCCACTAAACCGGGACTATCCTACGAGCAGTACTTC,CATKPGLSYEQYF,TRBJ2-7,TRBD2,TRBV2,many
TGTGCCAGTAGAAGGCAGGGGGCGAACACCGGGGAGCTGTTTTTT,CASRRQGANTGELFF,TRBJ2-2,TRBD1,TRBV19,-
TGTGCCAGCAGCCCCCCTGGGGGAAACACCATATATTTT,CASSPPGGNTIYF,TRBJ1-3,-,TRBV7-9,-
TGCAGCCTCGAAGCGCCCCGTTATGGCTACACCTTC,CSLEAPRYGYTF,TRBJ1-2,-,TRBV29-1,-
TGCGCCAGCAGCTTGGACGGGACAGCAATGAACACTGAAGCTTTCTTT,CASSLDGTAMNTEAFF,TRBJ1-1,TRBD1,TRBV5-1,once
TGCGCCAGCAGTGAGTGGGGACAGGCGGGCACCGGGGAGCTGTTTTTT,CASSEWGQAGTGELFF,TRBJ2-2,TRBD1,TRBV10-1,-
TGTGCCAGCAGTCGGACTAGCGGGGAGCTGTTTTTT,CASSRTSGELFF,TRBJ2-2,TRBD2,TRBV2,-
TGTGCCAGCTCACTGGACTGGGGTGAAAAACTGTTTTTT,CASSLDWGEKLFF,TRBJ1-4,-,TRBV18,-
TGTGCCATCAGTGGGACTAGCGGCACAGATACGCAGTATTTT,CAISGTSGTDTQYF,TRBJ2-3,TRBD2,TRBV10-3,once
TGCAGTGCCCTGACTAGGGACGAGCAGTACTTC,CSALTRDEQYF,TRBJ2-7,-,TRBV20-1,-
TGTGCCAGCAGCCCCCGATTAGCGGGAGACCCTAGGAATGAGCAGTTCTTC,CASSPRLAGDPRNEQFF,TRBJ2-1,TRBD2,TRBV9,-
TGTGCCAGTAGTATCGGTTTCAACTCTGGGGCCAACGTCCTGACTTTC,CASSIGFNSGANVLTF,TRBJ2-6,-,TRBV19,-
TGTGCCTGGAGTGGACAGGGGTACAACACTGAAGCTTTCTTT,CAWSGQGYNTEAFF,TRBJ1-1,TRBD1,TRBV30,few
TGTGCCAGCAGTGAAGTTATCTGGGGGAAGAGCAATCAGCCCCAGCATTTT,CASSEVIWGKSNQPQHF,TRBJ1-5,-,TRBV2,-
TGTGCCAGCAGCGTAGGGGCTAGCGGGGGCCAAGAGACCCAGTACTTC,CASSVGASGGQETQYF,TRBJ2-5,TRBD2,TRBV9,once
TGTGCCAGCAGCTTGGGGGTCAGGGACACCACCGGGGAGCTGTTTTTT,CASSLGVRDTTGELFF,TRBJ2-2,-,TRBV7-9,once
TGCGCCAGCAGCCAAGCCACAGGCTACAATGAGCAGTTCTTC,CASSQATGYNEQFF,TRBJ2-1,-,TRBV5-1,-
TGTGCCTGGAGTAAGGGGGCGGCAGGTGAGACCCAGTACTTC,CAWSKGAAGETQYF,TRBJ2-5,TRBD1,TRBV30,-
TGCGCCAGCAGTTCGGGACTAGCGGGCCACGAGCAGTACTTC,CASSSGLAGHEQYF,TRBJ2-7,TRBD2,TRBV5-1,few
TGTGCCAGCAGCCGGGGACAGTCCTACAATGAGCAGTTCTTC,CASSRGQSYNEQFF,TRBJ2-1,TRBD1,TRBV11-3,few
TGTGCCAGCAGCTCTCTATCCGGGAACCAGCCCCAGCATTTT,CASSSLSGNQPQHF,TRBJ1-5,-,TRBV5-6,-
TGTGCCTGGAGTGTCGGGTCTAGCACAGATACGCAGTATTTT,CAWSVGSSTDTQYF,TRBJ2-3,-,TRBV30,-
TGTGCCAGCTCATTCCAGGGGAAGAACACTGAAGCTTTCTTT,CASSFQGKNTEAFF,TRBJ1-1,-,TRBV18,few
TGTGCCAGCTCACTCTCCAGCATGAATTCACCCCTCCACTTT,CASSLSSMNSPLHF,TRBJ1-6,-,TRBV18,few
TGTGCCAGCAGTTCGCTATATAGCAATCAGCCCCAGCATTTT,CASSSLYSNQPQHF,TRBJ1-5,-,TRBV6-5,once
TGCGCCAGCAGTGAGAGGGGAATGAACACTGAAGCTTTCTTT,CASSERGMNTEAFF,TRBJ1-1,-,TRBV10-1,-
TGCGCCAGCAGTGAGACCGGGGTCACCGGGGAGCTGTTTTTT,CASSETGVTGELFF,TRBJ2-2,-,TRBV10-2,-
TGTGCCTGGAATTCGGCTAGATCGAACACCGGGGAGCTGTTTTTT,CAWNSARSNTGELFF,TRBJ2-2,-,TRBV30,-
TGTGCCAGCAGTCGTCTTGGGGAGACCCAGTACTTC,CASSRLGETQYF,TRBJ2-5,-,TRBV6-5,-
TGTGCCAGCAGCCCCGGGACGGATAGCAATCAGCCCCAGCATTTT,CASSPGTDSNQPQHF,TRBJ1-5,-,TRBV4-2,-
TGTGCCTGGAGAGATCAGGGGACCACTGAAGCTTTCTTT,CAWRDQGTTEAFF,TRBJ1-1,-,TRBV30,few
TGTGCCAGCTCACCACAGGGATGGGGTGAAAAACTGTTTTTT,CASSPQGWGEKLFF,TRBJ1-4,-,TRBV18,-
TGTGCCAGCAGCGGACAGGCAGATACGCAGTATTTT,CASSGQADTQYF,TRBJ2-3,TRBD1,TRBV2,-
TGTGCCAGCAGCTCAATGGACAGGGGGCTTGGCTACACCTTC,CASSSMDRGLGYTF,TRBJ1-2,TRBD1,TRBV11-3,-
TGTGCCAGCAGTTCTAAATCGACGGGGAACTATGGCTACACCTTC,CASSSKSTGNYGYTF,TRBJ1-2,-,TRBV6-1,-
TGTGCCATCAACAGGGATAGCTCTGGAAACACCATATATTTT,CAINRDSSGNTIYF,TRBJ1-3,-,TRBV10-3,-
TGCGCCAGCAGCTTTTCAGGCTCTCCTGAGACCCAGTACTTC,CASSFSGSPETQYF,TRBJ2-5,-,TRBV5-1,once
TGTGCCAGCAGCCTCGTGGGCGGTGGTAATGGTGGCTACACCTTC,CASSLVGGGNGGYTF,TRBJ1-2,-,TRBV6-5,-
TGCGCCAGCAGCTTGGGACTGCCGCGAGTTCAGTACTTC,CASSLGLPRVQYF,TRBJ2-4,-,TRBV5-1,-
TGTGCCAGCAGCTCTAGAGGACTAGCCGACAATGAGCAGTTCTTC,CASSSRGLADNEQFF,TRBJ2-1,TRBD2,TRBV7-2,-
TGTGCCAGCTCACAGGGACAGGGGGAAAGAAGTCGCACCGGGGAGCTGTTTTTT,CASSQGQGERSRTGELFF,TRBJ2-2,TRBD1,TRBV18,few
TGTGCCAGCAGGAGACGGAAAAATAATTCACCCCTCCACTTT,CASRRRKNNSPLHF,TRBJ1-6,-,TRBV7-3,few